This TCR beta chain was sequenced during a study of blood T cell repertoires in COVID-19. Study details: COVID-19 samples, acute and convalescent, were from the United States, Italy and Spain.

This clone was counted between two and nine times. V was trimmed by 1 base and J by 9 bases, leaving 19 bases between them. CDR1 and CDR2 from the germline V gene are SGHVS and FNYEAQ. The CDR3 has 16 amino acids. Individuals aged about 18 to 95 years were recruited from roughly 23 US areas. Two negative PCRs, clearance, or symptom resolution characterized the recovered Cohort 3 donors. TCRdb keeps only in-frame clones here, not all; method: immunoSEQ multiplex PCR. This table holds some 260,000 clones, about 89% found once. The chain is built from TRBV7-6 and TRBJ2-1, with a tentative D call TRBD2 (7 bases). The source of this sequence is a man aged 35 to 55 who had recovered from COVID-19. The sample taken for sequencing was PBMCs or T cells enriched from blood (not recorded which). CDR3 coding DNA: TGTGCCAGCAGCTTAGTAGGAGGGGGGGCAAGTCTTGAGCAGTTCTTC. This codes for CASSLVGGGASLEQFF.